This record concerns one T cell receptor (beta chain) sequence. Antigen: not known. The data originate from a study of early T cells in non-severe SARS-CoV-2 infection. Study-level background: Sequenced bulk RNA came from whole blood that was unsorted, and chains were unpaired. Study-level findings and limits: Lookups in VDJdb leaned toward anti-spike CD8 responses and missed private and CD4 specificities.

The protocol attached unique molecular identifiers to individual cDNA molecules. In TCRdb, the 5' RACE reads were re-called with MiXCR into one record per CDR3 protein. Seen here are 80,000 to 95,000 distinct CDR3 sequences, about 15% observed once, and the top ten hold approximately 5.1%. V was pared by 5 bases and J by 0 bases, with 17 bases between. Germline V gene sequence: CDR1 MDHEN, CDR2 SYDVKM. The CDR3 is 16 residues long. The rearrangement uses TRBV28 and TRBJ2-7; no clear D gene. Sequenced here: whole blood, sampled at baseline. This sequence was found in an adult who was a healthcare worker with PCR-confirmed SARS-CoV-2 infection or an uninfected control (not recorded which). The CDR3: CASSPSVGTGSYEQYF. The CDR3 nucleotides read TGTGCCAGCAGTCCCTCCGTGGGTACTGGCTCCTACGAGCAGTACTTC.